These 25 T cell receptor beta chains were all obtained from the same sample, sequenced in a study of technical replicates of blood from a few donors. Clones were read by immunoSEQ multiplex PCR, and TCRdb kept only the in-frame ones, dropping some. The sample has roughly 50,000 clones, more than 90% seen once. Material: PBMCs. Receptors were obtained from a human donor in good health. Some clones in this sample may be carry-over from other donors' samples.

V usage is TRBV13 and J usage is TRBJ2-3; D is uncertain. The germline CDR1 and CDR2 sequences are PRHDT and FYEKMQ (reference sequence). Trimming took off 4 bases at V and 1 base at J, with 15 bases between the two ends. The CDR3 consists of 16 residues. This CDR3 is CASSSPFSTGTDTQYF. CDR3 bases: TGTGCCAGCAGCTCGCCGTTCTCGACTGGCACAGATACGCAGTATTTT.

V usage is TRBV6-6 and J usage is TRBJ2-7, with D uncertain. Germline CDR1 MNHNY, CDR2 SVGAGI (reference sequence). V lost 6 bases, J lost 6 bases, and 21 bases lay in between. CDR3 length equals 15 residues. CDR3 nucleotide sequence: TGTGCCAGCAGGACTTCCGGATTTTTAGTACTCGAGCAGTACTTC. Translated, it gives CASRTSGFLVLEQYF.

The V gene is TRBV7-6, the J gene TRBJ2-7, with D possibly being TRBD1 (7 bases). V shed 2 bases and J shed 3 bases, with 11 bases lying between them. The germline CDR1 and CDR2 sequences are SGHVS and FNYEAQ. The CDR3 is made up of 14 amino acids. CDR3 protein: CASSLSQGGYEQYF. In nucleotides, the CDR3 is TGTGCCAGCAGCTTAAGCCAGGGGGGCTACGAGCAGTACTTC.

The CDR3 protein is CASSLVQGIDSPLHF. The CDR3 nucleotides read TGTGCCAGCAGCTTAGTACAGGGAATAGATTCACCCCTCCACTTT. J is TRBJ1-6 and V is TRBV7-2; D perhaps matches TRBD1 (6 bases). Per the germline V gene, CDR1 is SGHTA and CDR2 is FQGNSA. V lost 1 base to trimming and J lost 8 bases, with 12 bases between them. This CDR3 is 15 amino acids long.

The V gene is TRBV5-6, the J gene TRBJ2-7; the match to TRBD1 covers 9 bases. This CDR3 spans 15 amino acids. V shed 2 bases and J 5 bases; nucleotides not matched to a gene: 8. The germline gives CDR1 SGHDT, CDR2 YYEEEE. The CDR3 protein is CASSLPGQGTNEQYF. The CDR3 nucleotides are TGTGCCAGCAGCTTACCGGGACAGGGTACCAACGAGCAGTACTTC.

This CDR3 reads CASSGTGRNTGELFF. DNA for the CDR3: TGTGCCAGCAGCGGGACAGGGCGGAACACCGGGGAGCTGTTTTTT. The genes are TRBV2 and TRBJ2-2, with 9 bases matching TRBD1. Germline V gene lookup returns CDR1 SNHLY and CDR2 FYNNEI. The V gene end was trimmed by 6 bases and the J gene end by 1 base; junction bases not matched to a gene: 3. CDR3 size: 15 residues.

The chain joins TRBV9 to TRBJ1-4; D may be TRBD1 (5 bases). Germline CDR1 and CDR2: SGDLS and YYNGEE. The V and J ends lost 3 bases and 7 bases respectively, with 16 bases between them. The CDR3 loop spans 15 amino acids. CDR3 DNA: TGTGCCAGCAGCGCCGGCGGGGGAGGGTCTGAAAAACTGTTTTTT. This encodes CASSAGGGGSEKLFF.

The rearrangement uses TRBV20-1 and TRBJ2-7; possible D gene TRBD2, 6 bases. Germline CDR1 is DFQATT and CDR2 is SNEGSKA (reference sequence). Trimming shortened V by 5 bases and J by 6 bases, and 11 bases separated the two germline ends. This CDR3 spans 11 amino acids. The DNA for the CDR3 is TGCAGTGCTGGGGGGTCTTTCGAGCAGTACTTC. Translated, it gives CSAGGSFEQYF.

The rearrangement links TRBV11-1 to TRBJ2-1, with TRBD1 matching over 8 bases. The CDR3 extends over 15 amino acids. Germline V gene data show CDR1 as SGHAT and CDR2 as FQDESV (reference sequence). V shed 5 bases and J 8 bases; nucleotides not matched to a gene: 11. The CDR3 loop is CASSHGTGSIDEQFF. For the CDR3, the DNA is TGTGCCAGCAGCCACGGGACAGGTAGTATAGATGAGCAGTTCTTC.

CDR3 bases: TGTGCCAGCAGCGTCAACCCAACAGTCAACTATGGCTACACCTTC. This encodes CASSVNPTVNYGYTF. The chain recombines TRBV9 with TRBJ1-2; D remains ambiguous. This CDR3 is built from 15 residues. V shed 2 bases and J shed 2 bases, with 13 bases lying between them. Germline CDR1 SGDLS, CDR2 YYNGEE.

The chain recombines TRBV10-3 with TRBJ1-5; D gene uncertain. Trimming took off 0 bases at V and 2 bases at J, with 11 bases between the two ends. Per the germline V gene, CDR1 is ENHRY and CDR2 is SYGVKD. The CDR3 is 16 amino acids. Here the CDR3 DNA reads TGTGCCATCAGTGAGTCCGCAGGCCTGGGCAATCAGCCCCAGCATTTT. This encodes CAISESAGLGNQPQHF.

V and J are TRBV9 and TRBJ2-3; 8 nucleotides match TRBD2. The germline CDR1 and CDR2 sequences are SGDLS and YYNGEE. The CDR3 spans 16 residues. Germline trimming cut 0 bases from V and 0 bases from J; bases unmatched to any gene: 3. The chain's CDR3 is CASSVAGGLSTDTQYF. DNA for the CDR3: TGTGCCAGCAGCGTAGCGGGAGGGCTGAGCACAGATACGCAGTATTTT.

The chain links TRBV5-4 to TRBJ2-2, with TRBD2 matching 13 bases. The CDR3 has 16 amino acids. V dropped 1 base and J dropped 5; count of bases not matched to a gene: 2. CDR1 SGHNT and CDR2 YYREEE come from the germline V gene (reference sequence). The CDR3 protein is CASSLLLAGGTGELFF. CDR3 bases: TGTGCCAGCAGCTTGTTACTAGCGGGAGGGACCGGGGAGCTGTTTTTT. The full variable domain, in which reference TRBV5-4 and TRBJ2-2 provide the parts outside the CDR3, is ETGVTQSPTHLIKTRGQQVTLRCSSQSGHNTVSWYQQALGQGPQFIFQYYREEENGRGNFPPRFSGLQFPNYSSELNVNALELDDSALYLCASSLLLAGGTGELFFGEGSRLTVL.

V is TRBV4-1 and J is TRBJ2-5, with TRBD2 matching over 11 bases. Trimming took 1 base from V and 7 from J; bases not matched to a gene: 8. The CDR3 is 16 residues long. Per germline, CDR1 MGHRA and CDR2 YSYEKL. CDR3 sequence (DNA): TGCGCCAGCAGCCAAGGGTCTAGCGGGGGGTTGTGGACCCAGTACTTC. Translation gives CASSQGSSGGLWTQYF.

The V call is TRBV28, the J call TRBJ2-7; 9 bases align to TRBD2. CDR3 size: 15 residues. With V trimmed by 3 bases and J by 7 bases, 10 bases remained unmatched. Germline V CDR1 and CDR2: MDHEN, SYDVKM. CDR3 coding DNA: TGTGCCAGCAGTTTGGGGGCGGGGGGGCCGCGAGAGCAGTACTTC. Amino acid sequence: CASSLGAGGPREQYF. The full variable domain, in which reference TRBV28 and TRBJ2-7 provide the parts outside the CDR3, is DVKVTQSSRYLVKRTGEKVFLECVQDMDHENMFWYRQDPGLGLRLIYFSYDVKMKEKGDIPEGYSVSREKKERFSLILESASTNQTSMYLCASSLGAGGPREQYFGPGTRLTVT.

V is TRBV5-1 and J is TRBJ2-3; 8 bases fit TRBD2. The germline gives CDR1 SGHRS, CDR2 YFSETQ. V shed 1 base, J shed 3 bases, and the junction held 7 bases outside the gene matches. The CDR3 sequence is 16 residues long. CDR3 coding DNA: TGCGCCAGCAGCTTGCAACGGGGGGGCCGTACAGATACGCAGTATTTT. The encoded protein is CASSLQRGGRTDTQYF.

This clone was seen only once. The V gene is TRBV19, the J gene TRBJ1-2, with a possible D match to TRBD1 (6 bases). V was cut by 8 bases and J by 6 bases, with 22 bases left in between. Germline V gene sequence: CDR1 LNHDA, CDR2 SQIVND (reference sequence). The CDR3 spans 15 residues. The CDR3 DNA sequence: TGTGCCAGTTGGGGCAGGGGCCCGGTGGAGGATGGCTACACCTTC. It codes for CASWGRGPVEDGYTF.

In regard to this clone: Other DNA sequences in the sample encode the same CDR3. CDR3 residues: CASSPGTGDEQYF. CDR3 nucleotides: TGTGCCAGCTCACCTGGGACAGGGGACGAGCAGTACTTC. This chain uses TRBV18 with TRBJ2-7, with TRBD1 matching over 10 bases. The length of the CDR3 is 13 residues. J lost 5 bases, V lost 3 bases, and 1 base had no gene match. Germline loops: CDR1 KGHSH, CDR2 LQKENI.

V is TRBV5-1 and J is TRBJ1-2, with unresolved D. Trimming cost V 4 bases and J 0 bases, with 10 bases left between them. The CDR3 has 14 residues. Germline CDR1 is SGHRS and CDR2 is YFSETQ. The CDR3 region has the DNA TGCGCCAGCAGCGTCGACGGAGCTAACTATGGCTACACCTTC. Protein: CASSVDGANYGYTF.

The rearrangement joins TRBV5-1 to TRBJ1-1, with D perhaps TRBD1 (6 bases). V was clipped by 4 bases and J by 4 bases, with 20 bases between them. Germline V CDR1 and CDR2: SGHRS, YFSETQ. The CDR3 has 16 amino acids. Here the CDR3 DNA reads TGCGCCAGCAGCCCGATGGGCCCCGTGGGGGCCACTGAAGCTTTCTTT. Encoded protein: CASSPMGPVGATEAFF.

This chain connects TRBV25-1 to TRBJ1-2; maybe TRBD1 (6 bases). V lost 3 bases and J lost 6, with 20 bases in between. CDR1 and CDR2 from the germline V gene are MGHDK and SYGVNS. There are 16 residues in the CDR3. CDR3 protein: CASSDGGARGSDGYTF. The CDR3 DNA is TGTGCCAGCAGTGATGGGGGGGCGAGGGGATCAGATGGCTACACCTTC.

This clone was recorded only once. This chain links TRBV27 with TRBJ1-5; TRBD1 matches at 12 bases. The J segment lost 6 bases and the V segment lost 4 bases, leaving 7 bases of the junction unmatched. This CDR3 has 16 residues. The germline V gene has CDR1 MNHEY and CDR2 SMNVEV (reference sequence). Here the CDR3 DNA reads TGTGCCAGCAGTTCCGTCGGGACAGGGGGCCGTCAGCCCCAGCATTTT. Its translation: CASSSVGTGGRQPQHF.

The rearrangement links TRBV7-8 to TRBJ2-6, with no clear D. Germline values: CDR1 SGHVS, CDR2 FQNEAQ. This CDR3 is 18 amino acids long. V lost 1 base and J 0 bases, leaving 13 bases between the germline ends. CDR3 loop: CASSLGVEPFSGANVLTF. The CDR3 DNA is TGTGCCAGCAGCTTAGGTGTGGAGCCCTTCTCTGGGGCCAACGTCCTGACTTTC.

This chain connects TRBV10-2 to TRBJ2-2, with D possibly TRBD1 on 6 matching bases. Deletions cut 6 bases from V and 4 bases from J, with 12 bases between. Germline V lookup: CDR1 WSHSY, CDR2 SAAADI. This CDR3 spans 14 amino acids. The CDR3 DNA reads as TGCGCCAGCAGGCCGACAGGCTCCACCGGGGAGCTGTTTTTT. Amino acid sequence: CASRPTGSTGELFF.

V is TRBV6-6 and J is TRBJ1-2; D call uncertain. Trimming cost V 0 bases and J 1 base, with 9 bases left between them. The CDR3 totals 15 residues. Germline V lookup: CDR1 MNHNY, CDR2 SVGAGI (reference sequence). The CDR3 DNA is TGTGCCAGCAGTTACTCGTGGAGTGTTAACTATGGCTACACCTTC. Protein: CASSYSWSVNYGYTF.